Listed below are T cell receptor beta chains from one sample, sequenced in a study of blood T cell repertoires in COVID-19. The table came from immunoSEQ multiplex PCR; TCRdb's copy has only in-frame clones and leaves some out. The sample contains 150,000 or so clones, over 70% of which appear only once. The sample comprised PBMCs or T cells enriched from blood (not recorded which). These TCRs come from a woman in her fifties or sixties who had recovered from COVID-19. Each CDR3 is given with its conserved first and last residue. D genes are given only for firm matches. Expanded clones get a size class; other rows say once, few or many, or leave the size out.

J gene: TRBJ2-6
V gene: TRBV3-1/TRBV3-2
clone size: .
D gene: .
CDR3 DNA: TGTGCCAGCAGCCAAGATTTCCCGGCTGGGGCCAACGTCCTGACTTTC
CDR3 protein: CASSQDFPAGANVLTF

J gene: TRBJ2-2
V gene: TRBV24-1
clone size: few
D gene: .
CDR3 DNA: TGTGCCACCAGTGATCCTCAGGGGCACACCGGGGAGCTGTTTTTT
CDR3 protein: CATSDPQGHTGELFF

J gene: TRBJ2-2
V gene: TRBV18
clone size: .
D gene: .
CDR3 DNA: TGTGCCAGCTCACCCTCGACAGGACCGAACACCGGGGAGCTGTTTTTT
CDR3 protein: CASSPSTGPNTGELFF

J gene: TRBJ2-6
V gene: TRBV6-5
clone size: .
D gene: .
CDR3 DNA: TGTGCCAGCAGCCGGGACTCTGGGGCCAACGTCCTGACTTTC
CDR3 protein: CASSRDSGANVLTF

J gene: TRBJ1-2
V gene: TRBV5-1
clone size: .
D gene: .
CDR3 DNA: TGCGCCAGCAGCTTGGGGGCTGTCACAGGGTTCTTAGATGGCTACACCTTC
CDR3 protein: CASSLGAVTGFLDGYTF

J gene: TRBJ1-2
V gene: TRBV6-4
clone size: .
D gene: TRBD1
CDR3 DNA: TGTGCCAGCAGTATACCCGGGACAGATGCAAATGGCTACACCTTC
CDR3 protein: CASSIPGTDANGYTF

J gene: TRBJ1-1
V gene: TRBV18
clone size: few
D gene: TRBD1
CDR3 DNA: TGTGCCAGCTCACCGGGACAGGGGAGTGGCACTGAAGCTTTCTTT
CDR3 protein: CASSPGQGSGTEAFF

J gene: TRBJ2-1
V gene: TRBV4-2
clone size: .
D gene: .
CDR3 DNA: TGTGCCAGCAGCCAGGACACAGGGAGCTCCTACAATGAGCAGTTCTTC
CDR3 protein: CASSQDTGSSYNEQFF

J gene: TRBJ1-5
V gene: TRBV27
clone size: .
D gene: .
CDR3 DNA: TGTGCCAGTAGAACAGGCTTCGAGGATCAGCCCCAGCATTTT
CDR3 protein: CASRTGFEDQPQHF

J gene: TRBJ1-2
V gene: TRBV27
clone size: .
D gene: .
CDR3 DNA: TGTGCCAGCAGTTCGGTCCGGGGAAACTATGGCTACACCTTC
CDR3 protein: CASSSVRGNYGYTF

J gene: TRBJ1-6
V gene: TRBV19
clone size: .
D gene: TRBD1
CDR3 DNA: TGTGCCAGTAGTATAGCGGGGACAGGCTCCGATTCACCCCTCCACTTT
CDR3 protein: CASSIAGTGSDSPLHF

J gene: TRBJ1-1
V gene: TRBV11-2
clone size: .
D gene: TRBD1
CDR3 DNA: TGTGCCAGCAGCCCGGACAGGGGGGGCACTGAAGCTTTCTTT
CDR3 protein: CASSPDRGGTEAFF

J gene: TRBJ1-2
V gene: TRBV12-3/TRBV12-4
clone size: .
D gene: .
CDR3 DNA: TGTGCCAGCAGTTCCACACGCTATGGCTACACCTTC
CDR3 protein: CASSSTRYGYTF

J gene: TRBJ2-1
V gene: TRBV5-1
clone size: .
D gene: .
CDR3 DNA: TGCGCCAGCAGCGGGCTAGCGTACAATGAGCAGTTCTTC
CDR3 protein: CASSGLAYNEQFF

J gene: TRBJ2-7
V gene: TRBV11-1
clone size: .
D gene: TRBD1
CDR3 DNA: TGTGCCAGCAGCTTAGAGGGACAGAGCTCCTACGAGCAGTACTTC
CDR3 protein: CASSLEGQSSYEQYF

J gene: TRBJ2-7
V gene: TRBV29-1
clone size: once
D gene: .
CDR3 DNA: TGCAGCGTTGAAGGTTTCAGGGTGAGTCGGTGCTACGAGCAGTACTTC
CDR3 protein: CSVEGFRVSRCYEQYF

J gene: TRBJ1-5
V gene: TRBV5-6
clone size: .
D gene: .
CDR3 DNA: TGTGCCAGCAGCCGGAGGGTCGGGGGCAATCAGCCCCAGCATTTT
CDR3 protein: CASSRRVGGNQPQHF

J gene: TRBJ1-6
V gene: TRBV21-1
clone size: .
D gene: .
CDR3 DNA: TGTGCCAGCCCCTCCCTAGGGGCCCGTAATTCACCCCTCCACTTT
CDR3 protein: CASPSLGARNSPLHF

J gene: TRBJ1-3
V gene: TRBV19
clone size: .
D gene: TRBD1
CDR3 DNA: TGTGCCGCCCGCCGGGACAGAAACTCTGGAAACACCATATATTTT
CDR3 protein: CAARRDRNSGNTIYF

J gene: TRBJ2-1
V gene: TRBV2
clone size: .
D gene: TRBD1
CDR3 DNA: TGTGCCAGCAGTACGACAGGGACCGTAAGTGAGCAGTTCTTC
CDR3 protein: CASSTTGTVSEQFF

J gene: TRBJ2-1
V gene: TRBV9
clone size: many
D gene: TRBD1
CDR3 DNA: TGTGCCAGCAGCGGACAGGGAATCTACAATGAGCAGTTCTTC
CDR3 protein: CASSGQGIYNEQFF

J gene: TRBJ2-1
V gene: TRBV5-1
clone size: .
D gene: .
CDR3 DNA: TGCGCCAGCAGCTTGGATGGTCTAGCGCGCAATGAGCAGTTCTTC
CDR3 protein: CASSLDGLARNEQFF

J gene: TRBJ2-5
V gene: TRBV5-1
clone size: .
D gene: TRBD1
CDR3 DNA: TGCGCCAGCAGAACTGAAGGACAGGGATATGAGACCCAGTACTTC
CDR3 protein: CASRTEGQGYETQYF